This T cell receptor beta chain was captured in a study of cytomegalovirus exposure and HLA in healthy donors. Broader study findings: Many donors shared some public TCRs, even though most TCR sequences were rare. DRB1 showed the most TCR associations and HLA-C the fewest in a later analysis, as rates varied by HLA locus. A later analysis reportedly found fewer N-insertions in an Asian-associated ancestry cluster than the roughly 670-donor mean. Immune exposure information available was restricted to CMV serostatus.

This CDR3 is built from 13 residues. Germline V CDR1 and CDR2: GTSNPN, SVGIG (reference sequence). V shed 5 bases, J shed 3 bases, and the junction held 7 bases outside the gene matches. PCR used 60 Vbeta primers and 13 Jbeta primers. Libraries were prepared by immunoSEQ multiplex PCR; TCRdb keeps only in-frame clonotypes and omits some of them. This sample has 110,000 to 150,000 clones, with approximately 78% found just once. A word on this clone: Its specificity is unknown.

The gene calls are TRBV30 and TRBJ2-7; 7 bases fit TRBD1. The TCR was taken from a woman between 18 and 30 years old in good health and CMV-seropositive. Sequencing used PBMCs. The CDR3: CAWDRQGFYEQYF. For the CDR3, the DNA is TGTGCCTGGGATCGACAGGGATTCTACGAGCAGTACTTC.